These T cell receptor beta chains were read from a single sample in a study of T cell repertoires in cytomegalovirus infection. One entry per CDR3 protein results from TCRdb running MiXCR on the reads. This table has nearly 700,000 distinct CDR3 sequences, around a third appearing once. Their antigens remain unidentified. Specimen: cultured PBMCs, collected from culture after CMV antigen stimulation. These receptors came from a human donor in good health (CMV status not recorded). Some clones in this sample may be carry-over from other donors' samples. Both conserved end residues are part of each CDR3. A D gene is named only where the DNA matches it firmly. Clone size, where shown, is once, few, many, or a class for clones that have expanded.

J gene	clone size	D gene	V gene	CDR3 DNA	CDR3 protein
TRBJ2-2	few	-	TRBV7-6	TGTGCCAGCAGCTTCCCCACCGGTTCGGTTGCCGGGGAGCTGTTTTTT	CASSFPTGSVAGELFF
TRBJ2-5	-	-	TRBV29-1	TGCAGCGGCCTAGAAAGCCAAGAGACCCAGTACTTC	CSGLESQETQYF
TRBJ2-1	few	-	TRBV7-6	TGTGCCAGCAGCTATCCGCTTACAGGAGGTTACAATGAGCAGTTCTTC	CASSYPLTGGYNEQFF
TRBJ1-3	once	-	TRBV7-2	TGTGCCAGCAGCGCAGGGGTTACTGGAAACACCATATATTTT	CASSAGVTGNTIYF
TRBJ1-1	-	-	TRBV7-2	TGTGCCAGCAGCTTAGCTTGGGGGTTCGACACTGAAGCTTTCTTT	CASSLAWGFDTEAFF
TRBJ2-3	few	TRBD2	TRBV6-6	TGTGCCAGCAGTTACAGTAGCGGGAGGGTCACAGATACGCAGTATTTT	CASSYSSGRVTDTQYF
TRBJ1-5	few	-	TRBV6-6	TGTGCCAGTGGGGGGGCACATGAACGGGGTCAGCCCCAGCATTTT	CASGGAHERGQPQHF
TRBJ2-1	once	TRBD2	TRBV7-2	TGTGCCAGCAGCCCCCTCGGACTAGCGGGGGCCAATGAGCAGTTCTTC	CASSPLGLAGANEQFF
TRBJ1-2	-	TRBD1	TRBV2	TGTGCCGGGAAGCAACAGGGGGTGCATGGCTACACCTTC	CAGKQQGVHGYTF
TRBJ2-5	-	-	TRBV7-9	TGTGCCAGCAGCTTAACCTCGATACAGGTCGAAGAGACCCAGTACTTC	CASSLTSIQVEETQYF
TRBJ1-3	-	-	TRBV19	TGTGCCAGTAGTACTTCTGCGGAAAACACCATATATTTT	CASSTSAENTIYF
TRBJ1-1	-	-	TRBV19	TGTGCCAGTAGTATAGGACGACGCCGGCCTGACACTGAAGCTTTCTTT	CASSIGRRRPDTEAFF
TRBJ1-3	-	-	TRBV12-3/TRBV12-4	TGTGCCAGCAGCACCAGGGCATCGGGAAACACCATATATTTT	CASSTRASGNTIYF
TRBJ1-5	few	-	TRBV4-1	TGCGCCAGCAGCCCAGGACTTTCTCAGCCCCAGCATTTT	CASSPGLSQPQHF
TRBJ2-2	-	-	TRBV10-3	TGTGCCATCAGTGAGTCCCCCGACGGGACCGGGGAGCTGTTTTTT	CAISESPDGTGELFF
TRBJ1-1	-	-	TRBV5-1	TGCGCCAGCAGCTTGTTTGGGGGCCGAAACACTGAAGCTTTCTTT	CASSLFGGRNTEAFF
TRBJ1-2	few	-	TRBV4-2	TGTGCCAGCAGCCCGAGGACAGTGGGGGACGGCTACACCTTC	CASSPRTVGDGYTF
TRBJ1-1	-	-	TRBV30	TGTGCCTGGAGTGGCGGGGTGAACACTGAAGCTTTCTTT	CAWSGGVNTEAFF
TRBJ2-7	-	TRBD1	TRBV29-1	TGCAGCGTTTACTCATTGACAGGGTTCGAGCAGTACTTC	CSVYSLTGFEQYF
TRBJ1-1	-	-	TRBV7-2	TGTGCCAGCAGCTTAGTCGGGGGGGGCGCGAGCTCTGAAGCTTTCTTT	CASSLVGGGASSEAFF
TRBJ2-5	few	TRBD2	TRBV15	TGTGCCACCAGCAGTAGCGGGAGGGCGGAAGAGACCCAGTACTTC	CATSSSGRAEETQYF
TRBJ2-3	-	-	TRBV2	TGTGCCAGCAGTGATACGGGGTTCGCAGATACGCAGTATTTT	CASSDTGFADTQYF
TRBJ2-4	-	TRBD1	TRBV6-2/TRBV6-3	TGTGCCAGCAGTTCAGACGACAGGGGTAACATTCAGTACTTC	CASSSDDRGNIQYF
TRBJ1-2	few	TRBD1	TRBV29-1	TGCAGCGTGGTACAGGGGGCTGGCTATGGCTACACCTTC	CSVVQGAGYGYTF
TRBJ1-6	-	-	TRBV5-4	TGTGCCAGCAGCTTGGTGGCCGGTAATAATTCACCCCTCCACTTT	CASSLVAGNNSPLHF
TRBJ2-2	few	TRBD2	TRBV19	TGTGCCAGTAGTATTTGGGAGGGGACCGGGGAGCTGTTTTTT	CASSIWEGTGELFF
TRBJ2-1	-	-	TRBV19	TGTGCCAGTAGTATGATCGAGCGGGCAGGATACAATGAGCAGTTCTTC	CASSMIERAGYNEQFF
TRBJ2-1	-	TRBD2	TRBV6-2/TRBV6-3	TGTGCCAGCAGTGGGGAGCGGGGGGGCTACAATGAGCAGTTCTTC	CASSGERGGYNEQFF
TRBJ2-2	-	-	TRBV4-1	TGCGCCAGCAGCCAAGGCCCATGGATATCGAACACCGGGGAGCTGTTTTTT	CASSQGPWISNTGELFF
TRBJ1-2	-	TRBD1	TRBV7-9	TGTGCCAGCAGCTTAACACAGGGGCAAGGGGGCTATGGCTACACCTTC	CASSLTQGQGGYGYTF
TRBJ1-5	many	-	TRBV28	TGTGCCAGCAGTTCCCGCAATCAGCCCCAGCATTTT	CASSSRNQPQHF
TRBJ1-2	few	-	TRBV20-1	TGCAGTGCTAGAAAAGGGGTAGCCCCGCTGAACTATGGCTACACCTTC	CSARKGVAPLNYGYTF
TRBJ1-2	few	-	TRBV12-3/TRBV12-4	TGTGCCAGCAGTCTAACCCACGACAGATCGCGATCTAACTATGGCTACACCTTC	CASSLTHDRSRSNYGYTF
TRBJ2-7	-	-	TRBV5-1	TGCGCCAGCAGCTTGGGGAGCCCCGTCCCCTACGAGCAGTACTTC	CASSLGSPVPYEQYF
TRBJ1-2	few	-	TRBV7-2	TGTGCCAGCAGCTCCGAGGCATCTATGGCCTACACCTTC	CASSSEASMAYTF
TRBJ2-1	-	-	TRBV27	TGTGCCAGCAGTTTAACCGTTAGCGAGTTACCCCCCGCGTACAATGAGCAGTTCTTC	CASSLTVSELPPAYNEQFF
TRBJ2-1	-	TRBD2	TRBV7-8	TGTGCCAGCAGCTTATTGACTAGCGGTGCCAATGAGCAGTTCTTC	CASSLLTSGANEQFF